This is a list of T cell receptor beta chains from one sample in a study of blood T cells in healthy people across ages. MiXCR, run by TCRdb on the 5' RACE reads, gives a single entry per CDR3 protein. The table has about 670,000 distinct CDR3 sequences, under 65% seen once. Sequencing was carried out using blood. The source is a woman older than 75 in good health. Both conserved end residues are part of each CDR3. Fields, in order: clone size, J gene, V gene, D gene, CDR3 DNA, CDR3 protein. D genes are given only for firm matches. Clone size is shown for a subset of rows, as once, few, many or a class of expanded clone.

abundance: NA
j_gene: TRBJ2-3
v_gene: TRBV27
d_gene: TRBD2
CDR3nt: TGTGCCAGCAGTTCACCAGCGGGAGTTGAAGATACGCAGTATTTT
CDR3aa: CASSSPAGVEDTQYF

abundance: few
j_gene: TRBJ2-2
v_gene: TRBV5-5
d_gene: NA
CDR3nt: TGTGCCAGCAGCTTGGTATCGGGGACCGGGGAGCTGTTTTTT
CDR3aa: CASSLVSGTGELFF

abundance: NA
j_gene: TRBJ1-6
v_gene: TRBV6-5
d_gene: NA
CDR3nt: TGTGCCAGCAGAAACCGCCCGACAGTCTATAATTCACCCCTCCACTTT
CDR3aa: CASRNRPTVYNSPLHF

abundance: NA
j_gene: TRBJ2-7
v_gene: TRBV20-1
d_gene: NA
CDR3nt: TGCAGTGCTAGAGTGTCCCGCTTAACCTACGAGCAGTACTTC
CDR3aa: CSARVSRLTYEQYF

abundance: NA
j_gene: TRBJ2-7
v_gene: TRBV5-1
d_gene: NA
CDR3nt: TGCGCCAGCAGCTTGGGACTCCTAGGTGGCGAGCAGTACTTC
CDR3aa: CASSLGLLGGEQYF

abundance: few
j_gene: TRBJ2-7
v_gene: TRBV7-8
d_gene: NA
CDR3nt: TGTGCCAGCAGCTTAACTAGCAGTTTGTACTTC
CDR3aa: CASSLTSSLYF

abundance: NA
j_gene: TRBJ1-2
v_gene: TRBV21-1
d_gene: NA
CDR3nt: TGTGCCAGCAGCAAAGTCATGGACAGAGCACTATCTAACTATGGCTACACCTTC
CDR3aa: CASSKVMDRALSNYGYTF

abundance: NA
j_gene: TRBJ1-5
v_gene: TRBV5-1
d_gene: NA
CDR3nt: TGCGCCGGCAGCCCAGAGGGGGGGTTCAATCAGCCCCAGCATTTT
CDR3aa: CAGSPEGGFNQPQHF

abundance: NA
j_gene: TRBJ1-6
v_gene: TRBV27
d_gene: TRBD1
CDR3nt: TGTGCCAGCAGTTTCCGGACAGGGAATTCACCCCTCCACTTT
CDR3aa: CASSFRTGNSPLHF

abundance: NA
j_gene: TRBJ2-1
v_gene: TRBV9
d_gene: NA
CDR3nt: TGTGCCAGCAGCGTAGTTCAGGGCTCGACGGGTGAGCAGTTCTTC
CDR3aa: CASSVVQGSTGEQFF

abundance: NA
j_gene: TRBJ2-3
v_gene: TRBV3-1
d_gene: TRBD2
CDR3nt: TGTGCCAGCAGCCAAGAAGTCGGGACTAGCGGCACAGATACGCAGTATTTT
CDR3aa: CASSQEVGTSGTDTQYF

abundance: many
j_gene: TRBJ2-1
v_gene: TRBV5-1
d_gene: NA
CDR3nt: TGCGCCAGCAGCGCTGGACACCTGAATGAGCAGTTCTTC
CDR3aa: CASSAGHLNEQFF

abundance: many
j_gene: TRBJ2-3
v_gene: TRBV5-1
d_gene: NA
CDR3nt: TGCGCCAGCAACTTAATACAGGGAAGCCCAGATACGCAGTATTTT
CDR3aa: CASNLIQGSPDTQYF

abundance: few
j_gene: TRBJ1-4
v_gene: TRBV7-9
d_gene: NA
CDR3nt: TGTGCCAGCAGCTTAATAGTTCAGACAGCAAATGAAAAACTGTTTTTT
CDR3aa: CASSLIVQTANEKLFF

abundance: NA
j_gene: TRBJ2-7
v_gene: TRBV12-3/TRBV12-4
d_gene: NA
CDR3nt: TGTGCCAGCAGTTTAGTGGAAATGGGCTTGGGGCAGTACTTC
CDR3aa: CASSLVEMGLGQYF

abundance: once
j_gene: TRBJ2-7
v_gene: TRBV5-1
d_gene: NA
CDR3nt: TGCGCCAGCAGCCCCCGGGGGTCAAGCTCCTACGAGCAGTACTTC
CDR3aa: CASSPRGSSSYEQYF

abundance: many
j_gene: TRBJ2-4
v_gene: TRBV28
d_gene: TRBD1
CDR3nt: TGTGCCGTAGGACAGGTCCTAGGGGACATTCAGTACTTC
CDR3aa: CAVGQVLGDIQYF

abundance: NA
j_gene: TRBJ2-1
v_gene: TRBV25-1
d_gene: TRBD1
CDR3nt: TGTGCCAGCAGTGAACGACAGGGAAGGATTGGTGAGCAGTTCTTC
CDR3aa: CASSERQGRIGEQFF

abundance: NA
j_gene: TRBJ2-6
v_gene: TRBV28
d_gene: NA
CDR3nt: TGTGCCAGCATCGACCCCATCGGGATCCTGACTTTC
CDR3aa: CASIDPIGILTF

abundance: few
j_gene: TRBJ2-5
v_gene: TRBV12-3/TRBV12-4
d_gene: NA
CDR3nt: TGTGCCAGCAGTTTATTGGGGGGCAGGGAGACCCAGTACTTC
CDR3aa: CASSLLGGRETQYF

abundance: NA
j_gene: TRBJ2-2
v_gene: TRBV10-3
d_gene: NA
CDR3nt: TGTGCCACCCTCGGAGTGCTGAACACCGGGGAGCTGTTTTTT
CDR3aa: CATLGVLNTGELFF

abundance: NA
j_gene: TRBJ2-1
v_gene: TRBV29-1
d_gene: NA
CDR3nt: TGCAGCGTTGTAAGAGGTGGGGGGAAGGACCCCCCCAATGAGCAGTTCTTC
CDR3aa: CSVVRGGGKDPPNEQFF

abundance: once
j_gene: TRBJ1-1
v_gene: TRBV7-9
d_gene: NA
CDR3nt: TGTGCCAGCAGCTACGTTCCCTTCCACATGAACACTGAAGCTTTCTTT
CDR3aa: CASSYVPFHMNTEAFF

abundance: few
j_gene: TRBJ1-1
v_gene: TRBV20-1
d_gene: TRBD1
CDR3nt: TGCAGTGCTAGAGCCGGGGACAGGGGGGTGAACACTGAAGCTTTCTTT
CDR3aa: CSARAGDRGVNTEAFF

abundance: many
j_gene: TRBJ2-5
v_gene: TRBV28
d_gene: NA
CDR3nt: TGTGCCAGCAGTTTAGTCCGGCAGACCCAGTACTTC
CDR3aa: CASSLVRQTQYF

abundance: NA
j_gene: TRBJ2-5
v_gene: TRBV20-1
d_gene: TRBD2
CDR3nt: TGCAGTGCTAGAGATCCTAGGACTAGCGGGGAGGAGACCCAGTACTTC
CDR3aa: CSARDPRTSGEETQYF

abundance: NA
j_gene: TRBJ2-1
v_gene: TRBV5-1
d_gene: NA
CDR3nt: TGCGCCAGCAGCTTGTTACAGGGTAGCAACAATGAGCAGTTCTTC
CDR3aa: CASSLLQGSNNEQFF

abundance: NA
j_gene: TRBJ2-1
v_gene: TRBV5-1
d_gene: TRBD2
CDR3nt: TGCGCCAGCAGCTTGGGACTAGCAAAGGACTACAATGAGCAGTTCTTC
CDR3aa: CASSLGLAKDYNEQFF

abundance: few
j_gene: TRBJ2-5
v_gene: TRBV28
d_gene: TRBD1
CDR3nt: TGTGCCAGCAGTTTGCAGGGACAGGGGCGATACAATGAGCAGTACTTC
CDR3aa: CASSLQGQGRYNEQYF

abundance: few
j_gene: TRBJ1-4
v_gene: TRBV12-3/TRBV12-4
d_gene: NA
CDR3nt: TGTGCCAGCAGTTTAGAAAGGGCTACGCTGTTTTTT
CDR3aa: CASSLERATLFF

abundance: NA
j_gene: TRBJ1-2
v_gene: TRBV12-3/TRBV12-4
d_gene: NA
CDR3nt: TGTGCCAGCAGTTTAGGTCTTGGCTACACCTTC
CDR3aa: CASSLGLGYTF

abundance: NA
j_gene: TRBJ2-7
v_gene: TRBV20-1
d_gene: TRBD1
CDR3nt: TGCAGTGCCACCCCGGGACAGGGGGGGTACGAGCAGTACTTC
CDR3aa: CSATPGQGGYEQYF

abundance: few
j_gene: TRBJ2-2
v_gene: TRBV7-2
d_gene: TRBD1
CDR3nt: TGTGCCAGCAGCACCCGACAGGGGGCCGGGGAGCTGTTTTTT
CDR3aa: CASSTRQGAGELFF

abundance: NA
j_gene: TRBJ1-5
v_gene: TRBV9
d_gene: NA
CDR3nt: TGTGCCAGCAGCTCCTCCCCAGGGAGCAATCAGCCCCAGCATTTT
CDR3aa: CASSSSPGSNQPQHF

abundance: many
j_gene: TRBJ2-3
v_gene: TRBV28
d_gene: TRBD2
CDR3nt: TGTGCCAGCAGTTTTAGCGGGAGTTTGACAGATACGCAGTATTTT
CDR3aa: CASSFSGSLTDTQYF

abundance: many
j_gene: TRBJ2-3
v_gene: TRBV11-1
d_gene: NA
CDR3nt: TGTGCCAGCAGCTTCGGCCGGAAAACGCAGTATTTT
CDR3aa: CASSFGRKTQYF

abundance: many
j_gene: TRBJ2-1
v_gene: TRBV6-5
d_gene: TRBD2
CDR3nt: TGTGCCACCTCAATCCTAGCGGGGGGTTTGAATGAGCAGTTCTTC
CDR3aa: CATSILAGGLNEQFF

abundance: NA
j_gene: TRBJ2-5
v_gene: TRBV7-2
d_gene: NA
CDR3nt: TGTGCCAGCAGCCGTGATCCCCTTGGCGCGCGGCAAGAGACCCAGTACTTC
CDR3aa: CASSRDPLGARQETQYF

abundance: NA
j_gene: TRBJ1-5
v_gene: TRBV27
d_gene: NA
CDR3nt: TGTGCCCGCAGTAGGTGGAATCAGCCCCAGCATTTT
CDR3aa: CARSRWNQPQHF

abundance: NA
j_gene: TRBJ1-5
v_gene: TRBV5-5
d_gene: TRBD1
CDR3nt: TGTGCCGGCAGCTCAGCGGGACAGGGGGTTTTTCAGCCCCAGCATTTT
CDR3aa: CAGSSAGQGVFQPQHF

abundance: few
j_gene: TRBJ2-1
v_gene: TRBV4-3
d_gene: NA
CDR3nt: TGCGCCAGCAGCCAAGTCCGGCAGTCTTCCTACAATGAGCAGTTCTTC
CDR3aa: CASSQVRQSSYNEQFF

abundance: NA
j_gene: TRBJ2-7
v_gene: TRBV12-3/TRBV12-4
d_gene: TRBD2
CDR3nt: TGTGCCAGCAAACTTGGACTAGCGGGGTCCTACGAGCAGTACTTC
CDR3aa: CASKLGLAGSYEQYF